These 21 T cell receptor beta chains were all obtained from the same sample, sequenced in a study of shared T cell receptors in the human thymus. Clones were read by immunoSEQ multiplex PCR, and TCRdb kept only the in-frame ones, dropping some. The sample includes about 710,000 clones, approximately 89% seen only once; the top ten take 0.0094%. These data were also reused for a study on human thymus T cells.

The sample taken for sequencing was thymocytes. The source is a boy under two years old with a congenital heart defect.

This clone appeared a single time. J is TRBJ2-1 and V is TRBV29-1, with 10 nucleotides matching TRBD2. The ends lost 7 bases at V and 5 bases at J; junction bases unmatched: 8. The germline V gene encodes CDR1 SQVTM and CDR2 ANQGSEA. The CDR3 has 14 amino acids. The CDR3 nucleotides are TGCAGCGCCCCTACTAGCGGGACCGACAATGAGCAGTTCTTC. Its translation is CSAPTSGTDNEQFF.

J is TRBJ2-7 and V is TRBV30, with 11 nucleotides matching TRBD1. Germline V gene lookup returns CDR1 GTSNPN and CDR2 SVGIG (reference sequence). The CDR3 has 14 residues. V lost 5 bases and J lost 5; bases outside the gene matches: 8. The CDR3 spells CAWGRDRGTDEQYF. The CDR3 DNA sequence: TGTGCCTGGGGGCGGGACAGGGGGACGGACGAGCAGTACTTC.

CDR3 amino acids: CASILWGLASAGELFF. The CDR3 nucleotides are TGTGCCAGCATTCTATGGGGACTAGCCTCGGCCGGGGAGCTGTTTTTT. The rearrangement joins TRBV7-9 to TRBJ2-2, with TRBD2 matching over 9 bases. Germline values: CDR1 SEHNR, CDR2 FQNEAQ (reference sequence). The CDR3 consists of 16 residues. V trimming: 7 bases; J trimming: 6 bases; junction bases outside the gene matches: 12.

This clone was detected only once. This chain connects TRBV4-2 to TRBJ1-1; TRBD1 matches at 8 bases. Germline CDR1 LGHNA, CDR2 YNFKEQ. Trimming removed 0 bases from V and 1 base from J; junction bases left unmatched: 7. This CDR3 spans 17 amino acids. The CDR3 region has the DNA TGTGCCAGCAGCCAAGAATTAAGCGGGACAGGGAACACTGAAGCTTTCTTT. It yields the protein CASSQELSGTGNTEAFF.

The J gene is TRBJ2-1, the V gene TRBV19; 8 bases are a match to TRBD2. The V segment lost 5 bases and the J segment 6 bases; nucleotides outside the gene matches: 9. CDR1 and CDR2 (germline): LNHDA, SQIVND (reference sequence). The CDR3 length is 15 residues. As DNA, the CDR3 is TGTGCCAGTAGTCAGACTAGCGTTGGCACCAATGAGCAGTTCTTC. Translated, it gives CASSQTSVGTNEQFF.

This clone was observed a single time. This rearrangement joins TRBV28 to TRBJ1-4; tentatively, D is TRBD1 (5 bases). Looked up from germline, CDR1 is MDHEN and CDR2 is SYDVKM. The CDR3 length is 16 residues. Trimming removed 6 bases from V and 1 base from J, with 15 bases in between. In DNA, the CDR3 is TGTGCCAGCAGACGGGCGGGACCGAGAACTAATGAAAAACTGTTTTTT. Encoded protein: CASRRAGPRTNEKLFF.

This chain links TRBV7-2 with TRBJ2-7; 7 nucleotides align to TRBD2. The germline V gene has CDR1 SGHTA and CDR2 FQGNSA. V lost 6 bases and J lost 3; bases outside the gene matches: 11. The CDR3 extends over 15 amino acids. The CDR3 protein is CASSSSGDHDYEQYF. CDR3 coding DNA: TGTGCCAGCAGTTCCAGCGGGGACCATGACTACGAGCAGTACTTC. Combining the CDR3 with reference TRBV7-2 and TRBJ2-7 gives the whole variable domain GAGVSQSPSNKVTEKGKDVELRCDPISGHTALYWYRQSLGQGLEFLIYFQGNSAPDKSGLPSDRFSAERTGGSVSTLTIQRTQQEDSAVYLCASSSSGDHDYEQYFGPGTRLTVT.

The chain employs TRBV10-1 and TRBJ2-7; 8 bases agree with TRBD2. The length of the CDR3 is 14 residues. The J segment lost 1 base and the V segment lost 8 bases, leaving 7 bases of the junction unmatched. Germline lookup yields CDR1 WNHNN and CDR2 SYGVQD (reference sequence). CDR3 region: CASGGSGDSYEQYF. The CDR3 bases are TGCGCCAGCGGTGGTAGCGGGGATTCCTACGAGCAGTACTTC.

This clone was seen once. The J gene is TRBJ2-1, the V gene TRBV27; tentative D call: TRBD2 (5 bases). Trimming removed 2 bases at V and 8 bases at J, with 19 bases between. This CDR3 region has 16 residues. CDR1 is MNHEY and CDR2 is SMNVEV in the germline V gene (reference sequence). CDR3 DNA: TGTGCCAGCAGTTTACTGAGGAGGCGGTCTCTGCATGAGCAGTTCTTC. It specifies CASSLLRRRSLHEQFF.

The chain is built from TRBV5-1 and TRBJ1-1; 9 nucleotides line up with TRBD1. Germline CDR1 reads SGHRS; CDR2 reads YFSETQ. This CDR3 comprises 16 residues. Trimming cost V 4 bases and J 2 bases; bases outside gene matches: 9. CDR3 coding DNA: TGCGCCAGCAGCCCAACCCCGGGACAGGGCAACACTGAAGCTTTCTTT. The encoded protein is CASSPTPGQGNTEAFF.

In its sample, this clone was seen a few times. The rearrangement uses TRBV4-1 and TRBJ1-2, with D hard to call. Trimming left V 5 bases short and J 8 bases short, with 9 bases between. Germline values: CDR1 MGHRA, CDR2 YSYEKL. The CDR3 totals 11 residues. The CDR3 coding sequence is TGCGCCAGCAGCAGTCTATCGGGCTACACCTTC. This gives the protein CASSSLSGYTF.

The V gene is TRBV29-1, the J gene TRBJ2-3; TRBD2 matches 13 bases. The CDR3 is 16 residues long. The germline V gene encodes CDR1 SQVTM and CDR2 ANQGSEA. Unmatched junction bases numbered 5, after V lost 2 bases and J lost 3 bases. CDR3 amino acids: CSVEPRTSGRTDTQYF. CDR3 DNA: TGCAGCGTTGAACCTCGGACTAGCGGGAGAACAGATACGCAGTATTTT.

The rearrangement uses TRBV15 and TRBJ2-7, with a weak D call TRBD2 (5 bases). Germline CDR1 reads LNHNV; CDR2 reads YYDKDF (reference sequence). The V end was cut by 5 bases, the J end by 6 bases, with 23 bases between. This CDR3 has 16 residues. The CDR3 reads CATSGRSPLGASEQYF. In nucleotides, the CDR3 is TGTGCCACCAGCGGACGGTCCCCCTTGGGAGCTTCCGAGCAGTACTTC.

The chain joins TRBV28 to TRBJ2-6, with 9 positions matching TRBD1. This CDR3 contains 21 residues. Germline V gives CDR1 MDHEN, CDR2 SYDVKM. Trimming at V came to 3 bases and at J to 0 bases, leaving 15 bases not matched to a gene. CDR3 sequence: CASSFLPPGTGTSSGANVLTF. CDR3 nucleotide sequence: TGTGCCAGCAGTTTCCTCCCTCCAGGGACAGGGACGTCCTCTGGGGCCAACGTCCTGACTTTC.

For the CDR3, the DNA is TGTGCCAGCAGTTACTCTCGCACTAGCGCGAACTACGAGCAGTACTTC. Amino acids: CASSYSRTSANYEQYF. V gene TRBV6-5 combines with J gene TRBJ2-7, with 7 bases that match TRBD2. J gave up 3 bases and V 0 bases, and 8 bases lay outside the gene matches. The CDR3 sequence is 16 residues long. Per the germline V gene, CDR1 is MNHEY and CDR2 is SVGAGI.

J is TRBJ1-2 and V is TRBV5-1; D unclear. The ends were cut back, 3 bases at V and 4 bases at J, with 13 bases in the middle. The CDR3 extends over 14 amino acids. Germline assignment: CDR1 SGHRS and CDR2 YFSETQ. The CDR3 sequence: CASSSRPVSYGYTF. The CDR3 nucleotides read TGCGCCAGCAGCTCCAGGCCCGTGAGCTATGGCTACACCTTC.

J is TRBJ1-4 and V is TRBV7-8; D is ambiguous. The germline V and J ends were trimmed by 5 bases and 4 bases, with 14 bases remaining between them. CDR1 and CDR2 from the germline V gene are SGHVS and FQNEAQ. This CDR3 region has 15 residues. CDR3: CASSLNEEGNEKLFF. Here the CDR3 DNA reads TGTGCCAGCAGCCTTAACGAGGAGGGTAATGAAAAACTGTTTTTT.

This chain joins TRBV5-6 and TRBJ1-4; D unclear. This CDR3 is 13 amino acids long. In germline, CDR1 is SGHDT, CDR2 YYEEEE. The V gene lost 0 bases and the J gene lost 7 bases, with 7 bases spanning the gap. CDR3 residues: CASSLANSEKLFF. CDR3 nucleotides: TGTGCCAGCAGCTTGGCCAATAGTGAAAAACTGTTTTTT.

The chain employs TRBV4-3 and TRBJ2-1; 7 nucleotides line up with TRBD1. With 0 bases clipped from V and 3 bases from J, the junction kept 5 bases outside the gene matches. CDR1 LGHNA and CDR2 YSLEER come from the germline V gene. This CDR3 has 16 residues. CDR3 DNA sequence: TGCGCCAGCAGCCAAGAAGACAGGGTGGGCTACAATGAGCAGTTCTTC. Translating gives CASSQEDRVGYNEQFF.

The chain is built from TRBV7-2 and TRBJ2-7, with 10 bases matching TRBD2. Unmatched junction bases numbered 5, after V lost 5 bases and J lost 1 base. Germline values: CDR1 SGHTA, CDR2 FQGNSA. The CDR3 length is 15 residues. CDR3 protein: CASSTRTSGSYEQYF. CDR3 DNA sequence: TGTGCCAGCAGCACGCGGACTAGCGGTTCCTACGAGCAGTACTTC.

The rearrangement links TRBV28 to TRBJ2-7; TRBD1 aligns across 7 bases. V lost 3 bases to trimming and J lost 2 bases; unmatched junction nucleotides: 7. CDR1 is MDHEN, CDR2 SYDVKM, per germline. This CDR3 spans 15 amino acids. The CDR3 spells CASSFRGQRTYEQYF. CDR3 coding DNA: TGTGCCAGCAGTTTTCGGGGACAGCGCACCTACGAGCAGTACTTC. Supplemented by reference TRBV28 and TRBJ2-7, the full variable domain reads DVKVTQSSRYLVKRTGEKVFLECVQDMDHENMFWYRQDPGLGLRLIYFSYDVKMKEKGDIPEGYSVSREKKERFSLILESASTNQTSMYLCASSFRGQRTYEQYFGPGTRLTVT.